The clone carrying this T cell receptor (beta chain) came up many times. The antigen remains undetermined. This entry belongs to a study of T cells after posttransplantation cyclophosphamide. Findings and caveats of the study: Later blood repertoires were often dominated by clones from the donor CD8+ memory compartment. TRB clonality was highly associated with recipient CMV seropositivity and reactivation.

Treatment was busulfan-fludarabine conditioning, a marrow graft, and cyclophosphamide on days +3 and +4. Repertoires were generated with immunoSEQ multiplex PCR, while TCRdb's copy carries only in-frame clones and drops some. The sample contains about 27,000 clones, none of them singletons. The starting material was PBMCs, obtained after allogeneic stem cell transplant with posttransplant cyclophosphamide. The receptor comes from a male patient aged 18 to 29 who received an allogeneic stem cell transplant from a related donor, was CMV-positive, and had no GVHD. Some T cells could come from the graft donor.

The CDR3 here is CASSLGGSGNTIYF. The CDR3 DNA sequence: TGTGCCAGCAGCTTAGGAGGGTCCGGAAACACCATATATTTT. This chain links TRBV7-9 with TRBJ1-3; no definite D call. Germline V gives CDR1 SEHNR, CDR2 FQNEAQ (reference sequence). V lost 1 base and J 4 bases, leaving 8 bases between the germline ends. This CDR3 spans 14 amino acids.